Each of the 22 T cell receptor beta chains below was sequenced from the same sample in a study of post-analysis software for immune sequencing data. Notes on the study in general: The study found TRBV5-6, TRBV5-1 and TRBV20-1 among a handful of TRBV segments more frequent in patients than controls.

Their target antigens are unknown. Unique molecular identifiers were built into the TCR beta cDNA libraries. TCRdb independently ran MiXCR on the PCR reads; one entry per CDR3 protein. The sample lists about 540,000 distinct CDR3 sequences; 30% to 40% were seen once. The sequenced material came from blood. These receptors all stem from a girl between 2 and 17 years old with multiple sclerosis.

J is TRBJ1-1 and V is TRBV7-3, with 7 positions matching TRBD1. Per the germline V gene, CDR1 is SGHTA and CDR2 is FQGTGA. There are 14 residues in the CDR3. V was clipped by 5 bases and J by 3 bases; unmatched bases: 6. The CDR3 nucleotides are TGTGCCAGCAGCGCAAGGGGGCGGGACACTGAAGCTTTCTTT. As protein: CASSARGRDTEAFF.

This clonotype was found a few times. V usage is TRBV10-3 and J usage is TRBJ2-3, with 11 nucleotides matching TRBD2. The CDR3 has 16 residues. CDR1 and CDR2 (germline): ENHRY, SYGVKD. V was clipped by 6 bases and J by 7 bases; unmatched bases: 12. For the CDR3, the DNA is TGTGCCATCAGCCCCGAACCTCTAGCGGGGGGATATACGCAGTATTTT. Protein sequence: CAISPEPLAGGYTQYF.

Comment on this clonotype: A clone one base away is much larger, so this may be a read error. The CDR3 loop reads CSVRLGTGSQETQYF. DNA of the CDR3: TGCAGCGTCCGCCTCGGGACAGGGTCCCAAGAGACCCAGTACTTC. V is TRBV29-1 and J is TRBJ2-5; 9 nucleotides line up with TRBD1. The germline CDR1 and CDR2 sequences are SQVTM and ANQGSEA. This CDR3 spans 15 amino acids. The V segment lost 6 bases and the J segment 1 base; nucleotides outside the gene matches: 9.

The chain uses TRBV12-3 or TRBV12-4 and TRBJ1-5, with 9 bases lining up with TRBD1. There are 17 residues in the CDR3. The V and J ends lost 6 bases and 6 bases, in that order; junction bases with no gene match: 15. This chain's CDR3 is CASRRDGTGYLLQPQHF. The DNA of the CDR3 is TGTGCCAGCAGGCGCGACGGGACAGGGTATTTGCTTCAGCCCCAGCATTTT.

The rearrangement uses TRBV21-1 and TRBJ2-7. TRBV21-1 represents a pseudogene. CDR3 size: 16 residues. CDR3 coding DNA: TGTGCCAGCAGCAGCAAAGCCGACATGAGCTCCTACGAGCAGTACTTC. Encoded protein: CASSSKADMSSYEQYF.

This chain joins TRBV12-3 or TRBV12-4 and TRBJ2-3; D not certain. This CDR3 is built from 15 residues. V was pared by 10 bases and J by 2 bases, with 19 bases between. The CDR3, as DNA: TGTGCCATCAGCACAGTAAGGAGTCTCACAGATACGCAGTATTTT. It translates to CAISTVRSLTDTQYF.

The genes are TRBV25-1 and TRBJ1-6, with unresolved D. V was cut by 1 base and J by 12 bases, with 7 bases left in between. CDR3 size: 12 residues. Germline CDR1 reads MGHDK; CDR2 reads SYGVNS. The CDR3 DNA reads TGTGCCAGCAGTGAATCAATTCGACCCCTCCACTTT. Translated, it gives CASSESIRPLHF. Supplemented by reference TRBV25-1 and TRBJ1-6, the full variable domain reads EADIYQTPRYLVIGTGKKITLECSQTMGHDKMYWYQQDPGMELHLIHYSYGVNSTEKGDLSSESTVSRIRTEHFPLTLESARPSHTSQYLCASSESIRPLHFGNGTRLTVT.

The chain combines TRBV4-1 with TRBJ2-4; 10 bases are a match to TRBD2. The J call is uncertain, as TRBJ2-7 better fits the DNA end. The CDR3 consists of 16 residues. CDR1 is MGHRA, CDR2 YSYEKL, per germline. CDR3 sequence (DNA): TGCGCCAGCAGCCAGCTGACTAGCGGGCCATCATACGAGCAGTACTTC. Translation: CASSQLTSGPSYEQYF.

This clonotype was counted between two and nine times. The chain employs TRBV15 and TRBJ2-7, with D possibly called TRBD1 or TRBD2 (7 bases each). Per germline, CDR1 LNHNV and CDR2 YYDKDF (reference sequence). With 0 bases removed from V and 6 bases from J, the gap between germline ends came to 15 bases. The CDR3 runs to 15 residues. CDR3 loop: CATSRELTGRGEQYF. As DNA, the CDR3 is TGTGCCACCAGCAGAGAGCTGACAGGGAGGGGCGAGCAGTACTTC.

The chain is built from TRBV12-3 or TRBV12-4 and TRBJ2-5; 8 bases are a match to TRBD2. V lost 5 bases and J lost 2; bases outside the gene matches: 4. There are 14 residues in the CDR3. CDR3 loop: CASSATSAQETQYF. Here the CDR3 DNA reads TGTGCCAGCAGTGCGACTAGCGCTCAAGAGACCCAGTACTTC.

This clonotype was found many times. The CDR3: CATSPGSRKEKLFF. CDR3 bases: TGTGCCACCAGCCCGGGGAGCCGTAAGGAAAAACTGTTTTTT. The chain joins TRBV15 to TRBJ1-4; D remains ambiguous. Germline V gene lookup returns CDR1 LNHNV and CDR2 YYDKDF (reference sequence). The CDR3 covers 14 residues. Trimming took 5 bases from V and 8 from J, leaving 15 bases between them.

The gene calls are TRBV20-1 and TRBJ2-5; 8 nucleotides line up with TRBD1. The CDR3 has 15 residues. Germline V gene data show CDR1 as DFQATT and CDR2 as SNEGSKA (reference sequence). With 2 bases clipped from V and 1 base from J, the junction kept 6 bases outside the gene matches. Here the CDR3 reads CSARKGQDSQETQYF. DNA of the CDR3: TGCAGTGCTAGAAAGGGACAGGACTCCCAAGAGACCCAGTACTTC.

In its sample, this clonotype was seen a few times. The rearrangement links TRBV20-1 to TRBJ2-1; 9 nucleotides line up with TRBD2. Per the germline V gene, CDR1 is DFQATT and CDR2 is SNEGSKA (reference sequence). The CDR3 totals 13 residues. V shed 3 bases and J 8 bases; nucleotides not matched to a gene: 5. The CDR3 nucleotides are TGCAGTGCTAGGCGGGGGGGCCTCGATGAGCAGTTCTTC. It encodes CSARRGGLDEQFF.

The rearrangement joins TRBV10-2 to TRBJ2-3; 10 bases are a match to TRBD2. The germline V gene encodes CDR1 WSHSY and CDR2 SAAADI. The CDR3 is 15 residues long. The junction had 11 bases not matched to a gene; V was cut back by 7 bases and J by 7 bases. The CDR3 bases are TGCGCCAGCATCTTAGCGGGGGGCCCGGGGAATACGCAGTATTTT. Encoded protein: CASILAGGPGNTQYF.

This clonotype has at least ten counts. V and J are TRBV5-1 and TRBJ2-1, with 11 bases lining up with TRBD2. With 4 bases clipped from V and 0 bases from J, the junction kept 3 bases outside the gene matches. Germline V CDR1 and CDR2: SGHRS, YFSETQ. The CDR3 has 16 residues. Written as DNA, the CDR3 is TGCGCCAGCAGCCTTAGCGGGGGGGCCTCCTACAATGAGCAGTTCTTC. Amino acids: CASSLSGGASYNEQFF.

The CDR3 nucleotides are TGTGCCATCAGTGCGATGGGGCCGAACGGGGAGACCCAGTACTTC. Its translation: CAISAMGPNGETQYF. The V gene is TRBV10-3, the J gene TRBJ2-5; tentatively, D is TRBD1 (5 bases). The V end was cut by 4 bases, the J end by 5 bases, with 17 bases between. Germline loops: CDR1 ENHRY, CDR2 SYGVKD. The CDR3 loop spans 15 amino acids.

This clonotype occurred a few times. The J gene is TRBJ2-1, the V gene TRBV6-4; 7 nucleotides align to TRBD1. J gave up 4 bases and V 5 bases, and 5 bases lay outside the gene matches. The CDR3 loop spans 14 amino acids. Per the germline V gene, CDR1 is MRHNA and CDR2 is SNTAGT. CDR3 coding DNA: TGTGCCAGCAGTCCCACGGGACAGTACAATGAGCAGTTCTTC. Translating gives CASSPTGQYNEQFF.

The chain carries TRBV7-9 and TRBJ1-2; D not certain. V was cut by 1 base and J by 7 bases, with 16 bases left in between. Germline V gene sequence: CDR1 SEHNR, CDR2 FQNEAQ (reference sequence). The CDR3 is made up of 15 amino acids. CDR3 in DNA: TGTGCCAGCAGCTTAGAAATTAGGGATCCTAGTGGCTACACCTTC. Translated: CASSLEIRDPSGYTF.

The chain carries TRBV4-2 and TRBJ1-2; D unclear. Between the trimmed V and J ends, which lost 0 bases and 4 bases, there was a span of 9 bases. Germline V CDR1 and CDR2: LGHNA, YNFKEQ. The CDR3 totals 14 residues. CDR3 region: CASSQERSSYGYTF. For the CDR3, the DNA is TGTGCCAGCAGCCAAGAACGGAGTAGCTATGGCTACACCTTC.

The CDR3 region has the DNA TGCGCCAGCAGCTTGGCCGCGATCCAGGGTGAAAAACTGTTTTTT. It yields the protein CASSLAAIQGEKLFF. This sequence joins TRBV5-1 and TRBJ1-4, with a possible D match to TRBD1 (5 bases). There are 15 residues in the CDR3. In germline, CDR1 is SGHRS, CDR2 YFSETQ. Trimming cost V 0 bases and J 7 bases, with 13 bases left between them.

This clonotype showed up just a few times. The chain joins TRBV5-5 to TRBJ2-1; 9 bases align to TRBD2. Germline values: CDR1 SGHKS, CDR2 YYEKEE (reference sequence). Germline trimming cut 3 bases from V and 6 bases from J; bases unmatched to any gene: 7. The CDR3 length is 15 residues. CDR3 bases: TGTGCCAGCAGCTCTCTGGGTAGCGGGGGCAATGAGCAGTTCTTC. This codes for CASSSLGSGGNEQFF.

The rearrangement uses TRBV29-1 and TRBJ2-2, with D perhaps matching TRBD1 or TRBD2 (6 bases each). Germline assignment: CDR1 SQVTM and CDR2 ANQGSEA. This CDR3 is 15 amino acids long. Between the trimmed V and J ends, which lost 7 bases and 1 base, there was a span of 16 bases. CDR3 nucleotides: TGCAGCGGGGTCCTCGGGGGCCTGAACACCGGGGAGCTGTTTTTT. Its translation is CSGVLGGLNTGELFF.